The 30 T cell receptor beta chains presented below share a single source sample, sequenced in a study of blood T cell repertoires in COVID-19. Data came from immunoSEQ multiplex PCR; TCRdb stores just in-frame clones and leaves some out. The sample holds 150,000 to 200,000 clones; approximately 83% are singletons and the top ten take around 9%. Material: peripheral blood. Every receptor here comes from a man aged 50-59 years with active or convalescent COVID-19.

V gene TRBV3-1 (or the pseudogene TRBV3-2) combines with J gene TRBJ2-3; 12 bases fit TRBD2. With 0 bases clipped from V and 1 base from J, the junction kept 5 bases outside the gene matches. CDR1 is LGHDT and CDR2 is YNNKEL in the germline V gene (reference sequence). The CDR3 is 18 residues long. The CDR3: CASSQDFGLAGRTDTQYF. The CDR3 DNA follows: TGTGCCAGCAGCCAAGACTTCGGACTAGCGGGGCGCACAGATACGCAGTATTTT.

This chain links TRBV27 with TRBJ2-1, with unresolved D. The V gene's germline CDR1 is MNHEY and CDR2 SMNVEV (reference sequence). This CDR3 is built from 12 residues. V shed 4 bases and J shed 4 bases, with 5 bases lying between them. The CDR3 DNA reads TGTGCCAGCAGTTCTGTATACAATGAGCAGTTCTTC. Translating it yields CASSSVYNEQFF.

The chain uses TRBV11-3 and TRBJ2-5; D is ambiguous. Germline V CDR1 and CDR2: SGHNT, YENEEA. V dropped 1 base and J dropped 2 bases, with 5 bases sitting between them. The CDR3 has 13 amino acids. The CDR3 region is CASSLGTQETQYF. The CDR3 DNA is TGTGCCAGCAGCTTAGGTACTCAAGAGACCCAGTACTTC.

CDR3 region: CASSPSSSVSEQYF. In DNA form, the CDR3 reads TGTGCCAGCAGTCCGAGCTCTAGCGTCTCCGAGCAGTACTTC. The chain uses TRBV7-2 and TRBJ2-7, with D possibly matching TRBD2 (6 bases). The germline gives CDR1 SGHTA, CDR2 FQGNSA. V lost 6 bases and J lost 6, with 18 bases in between. The CDR3 has 14 residues.

The gene calls are TRBV11-2 and TRBJ1-1, with a possible D match to TRBD1 (6 bases). Trimming left V 6 bases short and J 7 bases short, with 18 bases between. Germline values: CDR1 SGHAT, CDR2 FQNNGV. CDR3 length: 14 residues. The CDR3 sequence is CASREDSLVIEAFF. The DNA for the CDR3 is TGTGCCAGCAGGGAGGACAGCTTGGTTATTGAAGCTTTCTTT.

The chain couples TRBV21-1 to TRBJ1-1. TRBV21-1 is described as a pseudogene. CDR3 length: 18 amino acids. CDR3 nucleotide sequence: TGTGCCAGCTCAGCAAGCAACCATGGGAGTCTGTTGAACACTGAAGCTTTCTTT. Protein sequence: CASSASNHGSLLNTEAFF.

The chain couples TRBV2 to TRBJ2-3, with TRBD2 matching over 9 bases. This CDR3 region has 17 residues. CDR1 is SNHLY, CDR2 FYNNEI, per germline. The V and J ends lost 2 bases and 1 base, in that order; junction bases with no gene match: 7. CDR3 DNA: TGTGCCAGCAGTGAACCGAATAGCGGGAGAGGCACAGATACGCAGTATTTT. It translates to CASSEPNSGRGTDTQYF.

The V gene is TRBV15, the J gene TRBJ1-1, with a weak D call TRBD1 (6 bases). Germline lookup yields CDR1 LNHNV and CDR2 YYDKDF (reference sequence). V shed 5 bases and J shed 0 bases, with 13 bases lying between them. The CDR3 runs 15 residues. In DNA, the CDR3 is TGTGCCACCAGCGGGGGACAACTAATGAACACTGAAGCTTTCTTT. It encodes CATSGGQLMNTEAFF.

In its sample, this clone was seen a few times. The chain carries TRBV29-1 and TRBJ2-1, with D maybe TRBD1 (6 bases). CDR1 SQVTM and CDR2 ANQGSEA come from the germline V gene. V gave up 7 bases and J gave up 1 base, with 14 bases separating them. The CDR3 is 14 amino acids. CDR3 loop: CSDITGMSYNEQFF. Here the CDR3 DNA reads TGCAGCGATATAACAGGGATGTCCTACAATGAGCAGTTCTTC.

The chain combines TRBV5-5 with TRBJ1-1; D is unresolved. The germline V and J ends were trimmed by 3 bases and 0 bases, with 12 bases remaining between them. This CDR3 is built from 15 residues. Germline CDR1 reads SGHKS; CDR2 reads YYEKEE (reference sequence). DNA of the CDR3: TGTGCCAGCAGCTCGGGTAGTGTTTTGAACACTGAAGCTTTCTTT. Protein: CASSSGSVLNTEAFF.

The chain employs TRBV5-1 and TRBJ2-3; 12 nucleotides match TRBD2. The CDR3 contains 16 residues. V shed 1 base and J 8 bases; nucleotides not matched to a gene: 8. From germline, CDR1 is SGHRS and CDR2 YFSETQ. The CDR3 is CASSLQLAGGLGTQYF. The DNA for the CDR3 is TGCGCCAGCAGCTTGCAACTAGCGGGGGGACTAGGTACGCAGTATTTT.

The V gene is TRBV9, the J gene TRBJ2-5, with 11 bases that match TRBD1. CDR3 length equals 15 residues. Trimming at V came to 3 bases and at J to 5 bases, leaving 6 bases not matched to a gene. The germline CDR1 and CDR2 sequences are SGDLS and YYNGEE. The CDR3 loop is CASSGGTGGPETQYF. CDR3 sequence (DNA): TGTGCCAGCAGCGGCGGGACAGGGGGTCCCGAGACCCAGTACTTC.

In the case of this clone: At one end the junction does not follow the germline gene, possibly because of a read error. The V call is TRBV29-1, the J call TRBJ1-1; 8 positions agree with TRBD1. The germline CDR1 and CDR2 sequences are SQVTM and ANQGSEA. The CDR3 runs 13 residues. In nucleotides, the CDR3 is TGCAGCGTTAAGTTACCCGGGACAGGACCGAACTTTTTT. Its protein product is CSVKLPGTGPNFF.

J is TRBJ1-1 and V is TRBV24-1; tentative D call: TRBD1 (6 bases). From germline, CDR1 is KGHDR and CDR2 SFDVKD. The V gene lost 10 bases and the J gene lost 5 bases, with 16 bases spanning the gap. This CDR3 region has 13 residues. The CDR3 loop is CATKEGVQTEAFF. In nucleotides, the CDR3 is TGTGCCACTAAAGAGGGGGTACAGACTGAAGCTTTCTTT.

The V call is TRBV9, the J call TRBJ2-1, with D possibly TRBD1 on 6 matching bases. Germline CDR1 SGDLS, CDR2 YYNGEE. Trimming stripped 3 bases from V and 6 bases from J, with 19 bases between. This CDR3 contains 16 residues. CDR3 bases: TGTGCCAGCAGCGGATCACTAGGGGGAATTGGCAATGAGCAGTTCTTC. Encoded protein: CASSGSLGGIGNEQFF. Using reference TRBV9 and TRBJ2-1 for the parts outside the CDR3, the full variable domain is DSGVTQTPKHLITATGQRVTLRCSPRSGDLSVYWYQQSLDQGLQFLIQYYNGEERAKGNILERFSAQQFPDLHSELNLSSLELGDSALYFCASSGSLGGIGNEQFFGPGTRLTVL.

The gene calls are TRBV3-1 (or the pseudogene TRBV3-2) and TRBJ2-2, with 7 nucleotides matching TRBD2. The V gene's germline CDR1 is LGHDT and CDR2 YNNKEL (reference sequence). Trimming took 6 bases from V and 1 from J; bases not matched to a gene: 11. The length of the CDR3 is 17 residues. CDR3 DNA: TGTGCCAGCAGTAGGGAGGGGACCTCGCTGAACACCGGGGAGCTGTTTTTT. It specifies CASSREGTSLNTGELFF.

Concerning this clone itself: Other DNA sequences in this sample translate to the same CDR3. The chain carries TRBV29-1 and TRBJ2-3; the match to TRBD1 covers 8 bases. Trimming cost V 3 bases and J 1 base; bases outside gene matches: 0. This CDR3 is 13 amino acids long. CDR1 is SQVTM, CDR2 ANQGSEA, per germline. The CDR3 region is CSVEGQGTDTQYF. CDR3 DNA: TGCAGCGTTGAGGGACAGGGCACAGATACGCAGTATTTT.

The chain uses TRBV28 and TRBJ1-1, with a tentative D call TRBD1 (5 bases). There are 14 residues in the CDR3. The V end lost 5 bases, the J end lost 3 bases, and 13 bases lay between the germline ends. In germline, CDR1 is MDHEN, CDR2 SYDVKM. The CDR3 reads CASSPGGADTEAFF. CDR3 in DNA: TGTGCCAGCAGTCCGGGGGGTGCAGACACTGAAGCTTTCTTT.

This clone was counted once. The DNA for the CDR3 is TGTGCCAGCAGTTTCTCAGGGGGCGTCAATCAGCCCCAGCATTTT. Translation gives CASSFSGGVNQPQHF. The gene calls are TRBV6-5 and TRBJ1-5; 8 positions match TRBD1. The germline CDR1 and CDR2 sequences are MNHEY and SVGAGI. The CDR3 is 15 residues long. V shed 4 bases, J shed 3 bases, and the junction held 5 bases outside the gene matches.

This sequence joins TRBV30 and TRBJ1-2, with D uncertain. The germline V gene encodes CDR1 GTSNPN and CDR2 SVGIG (reference sequence). CDR3 length: 11 residues. The V end was cut by 5 bases, the J end by 7 bases, with 11 bases between. The CDR3 protein is CAWDTNVGYTF. The CDR3 DNA sequence: TGTGCCTGGGACACCAACGTTGGCTACACCTTC. The variable domain in full, completed from reference TRBV30 and TRBJ1-2, reads SQTIHQWPATLVQPVGSPLSLECTVEGTSNPNLYWYRQAAGRGLQLLFYSVGIGQISSEVPQNLSASRPQDRQFILSSKKLLLSDSGFYLCAWDTNVGYTFGSGTRLTVV.

The V call is TRBV29-1, the J call TRBJ1-1, with D unresolved. The CDR3 runs 13 residues. V was pared by 3 bases and J by 9 bases, with 17 bases between. Germline assignment: CDR1 SQVTM and CDR2 ANQGSEA. Written as DNA, the CDR3 is TGCAGCGTTGAGTCGGGTGCCGGGTTTCAAGCTTTCTTT. Translating it yields CSVESGAGFQAFF.

The chain is built from TRBV19 and TRBJ2-2; D perhaps matches TRBD1 (5 bases). CDR1 is LNHDA, CDR2 SQIVND, per germline (reference sequence). V was shortened by 1 base and J by 4 bases, with 13 bases between the two germline ends. The CDR3 has 16 amino acids. CDR3 region: CASSIGQGRGTGELFF. CDR3 bases: TGTGCCAGTAGTATAGGGCAGGGTAGGGGCACCGGGGAGCTGTTTTTT. Combining the CDR3 with reference TRBV19 and TRBJ2-2 gives the whole variable domain DGGITQSPKYLFRKEGQNVTLSCEQNLNHDAMYWYRQDPGQGLRLIYYSQIVNDFQKGDIAEGYSVSREKKESFPLTVTSAQKNPTAFYLCASSIGQGRGTGELFFGEGSRLTVL.

This clone was seen only once. This chain connects TRBV18 to TRBJ1-2; 7 bases line up with TRBD1. The CDR3 contains 15 residues. Per germline, CDR1 KGHSH and CDR2 LQKENI. Unmatched junction bases numbered 12, after V lost 7 bases and J lost 4 bases. This CDR3 is CASLPGQEVGYGYTF. The DNA for the CDR3 is TGTGCCAGCTTGCCCGGACAGGAGGTGGGCTATGGCTACACCTTC.

The chain employs TRBV21-1 and TRBJ2-3; the table assigns TRBD2, which was not confirmed against the DNA. TRBV21-1 represents a pseudogene. The CDR3 totals 16 residues. DNA for the CDR3: TGTGCCAGCAGCACTAATTTGACTAGCGACACAGATACGCAGTATTTT. Translation gives CASSTNLTSDTDTQYF.

The table lists this clone with a few counts. This chain connects TRBV9 to TRBJ1-2; D might be TRBD1 (6 bases). Per germline, CDR1 SGDLS and CDR2 YYNGEE. CDR3 length: 12 amino acids. Trimming shortened V by 4 bases and J by 4 bases, and 8 bases separated the two germline ends. CDR3 DNA sequence: TGTGCCAGCAGCCGGGACACCTATGGCTACACCTTC. It is translated as CASSRDTYGYTF.

The chain combines TRBV11-3 with TRBJ2-2; D remains ambiguous. The V gene lost 1 base and the J gene lost 0 bases, with 6 bases spanning the gap. This CDR3 region has 15 residues. CDR1 SGHNT and CDR2 YENEEA come from the germline V gene. CDR3 sequence reads: CASSLGTTNTGELFF. CDR3 nucleotides: TGTGCCAGCAGCTTAGGAACAACGAACACCGGGGAGCTGTTTTTT.

The chain couples TRBV5-5 to TRBJ2-2, with TRBD1 identical over 9 bases. CDR1 is SGHKS and CDR2 is YYEKEE in the germline V gene (reference sequence). Unmatched junction bases numbered 5, after V lost 4 bases and J lost 7 bases. CDR3 length: 14 amino acids. CDR3 region: CASSRQGEGGELFF. DNA for the CDR3: TGTGCCAGCAGCCGACAGGGGGAGGGCGGGGAGCTGTTTTTT.

The gene calls are TRBV7-9 and TRBJ2-3, with D unclear. The germline V gene has CDR1 SEHNR and CDR2 FQNEAQ (reference sequence). The CDR3 length is 15 residues. V lost 4 bases to trimming and J lost 0 bases, with 11 bases between them. CDR3 residues: CASSSGKTSTDTQYF. The CDR3 nucleotides read TGTGCCAGCAGCTCCGGAAAGACTAGCACAGATACGCAGTATTTT.

This chain joins TRBV6-6 and TRBJ2-4, with 8 nucleotides matching TRBD2. This CDR3 is 14 amino acids long. Per the germline V gene, CDR1 is MNHNY and CDR2 is SVGAGI (reference sequence). Germline trimming cut 10 bases from V and 0 bases from J; bases unmatched to any gene: 5. This CDR3 reads CAIREGVAKNIQYF. The CDR3 DNA reads TGTGCCATCCGGGAGGGAGTAGCCAAAAACATTCAGTACTTC.

V usage is TRBV30 and J usage is TRBJ1-1; no clear D. Trimming cost V 4 bases and J 1 base, with 13 bases left between them. The CDR3 has 14 residues. Germline lookup yields CDR1 GTSNPN and CDR2 SVGIG (reference sequence). The DNA for the CDR3 is TGTGCCTGGATAGGCCAGACAACGAACACTGAAGCTTTCTTT. This gives the protein CAWIGQTTNTEAFF.